The present entry profiles one T cell receptor beta chain with its context. Its antigen remains unidentified. No quality values exist for individual bases; no much larger clone is one base distant. This entry comes from a study of Ad26.COV2.S vaccination and SARS-CoV-2 variants (dated by TCRdb to the early 2020s). Regarding the complete study: Donors in the vaccine arm were drawn from COV1001, a phase I-IIa trial of Ad26.COV2.S in healthy adults that was multicentre, randomized, double-blind and placebo-controlled. Dosing of Ad26.COV2.S was intramuscular, at either 5x10^10 or 1x10^11 viral particles, delivered as one shot or as two shots spaced 56 days apart. The specificity and breadth of SARS-CoV-2-reactive T cell receptors after Ad26.COV2.S vaccination were assessed by TCRbeta repertoire sequencing. The TCR-sequenced set comprised about 32 samples: roughly 19 Ad26.COV2.S vaccine recipients, 5 placebo recipients and 8 SARS-CoV-2 convalescent individuals. Participants in the trial were split at random into five groups of five each, receiving low-dose or high-dose Ad26.COV2.S once or twice, or else placebo on both occasions. Throughout the experiments and outcome assessment, investigators stayed blinded to trial group allocation. Overall study results and their limits: The study lacked the statistical power to compare responses across vaccine doses or regimens. It was noted by the authors that total T cell responses may have been underestimated by the TCR breadth and depth analyses. Vaccine and placebo recipients had similar non-spike TCR breadth, a finding consistent with the vaccine containing only spike. Spike-specific TCR breadth was higher in Ad26.COV2.S recipients than in placebo recipients (P = 0.0014). Substantial breadth of spike-specific CD8+ and CD4+ T cell responses was reported after vaccination.

The immunoSEQ Assay was used to sequence TCRbeta CDR3 regions. After extraction, genomic DNA underwent amplification by bias-controlled multiplex PCR, followed by high-throughput sequencing. In the original analysis: To quantify the absolute abundance of every unique TCRbeta CDR3 region, sequences were collapsed and filtered. Usable DNA was measured by amplifying reference genes present in all nucleated cells, and TCRbeta template counts were normalized to that usable DNA to estimate T cell fraction. Repertoire TCRs were annotated as SARS-CoV-2-specific when V gene, CDR3 amino acid sequence and J gene were exactly matched to a known reactive TCR set. The reference SARS-CoV-2 TCR set was derived from MIRA and filtered for enrichment in COVID-19-positive ImmuneCODE repertoires, a step that removed public or cross-reactive TCRs. Using the MIRA antigens, annotated TCRs were further analysed by specific ORF or by position within an ORF. Depth was the summed frequency of annotated unique rearrangements, while breadth was defined as annotated unique rearrangements over total unique productive rearrangements. TCR breadth was compared between groups using two-sided Wilcoxon rank-sum tests. This immuneACCESS table, as held by TCRdb, lists in-frame sequences with V and J called but not all clones. Of the missing ones, under half trace to an unresolved V gene in checked studies; the others have no known cause. That table supplies the V and J calls and clone size; D and trimming were determined from the DNA. The sample table records roughly 330,000 clones; 85% to 90% of these occur just once. The ten largest clones represent around 5.5% of the sample.

Read against the paper, the sample's treatment or condition label means: roughly 19 received Ad26.COV2.S at low or high dose, single or two shots; five or six received placebo; per-sample allocation not given. For vaccine and placebo recipients, repertoires were sequenced using samples collected on day 63 after the first injection. Between 29 July and 7 August 2020, Cohort 1b enrolled 25 adults aged 18-55 years at one site in Boston, USA. Ad26.COV2.S was a replication-incompetent adenovirus type 26 vector expressing a prefusion-stabilized SARS-CoV-2 spike protein from the original Wuhan strain. Trimming leaves V shorter by 2 bases and J shorter by 3 bases, with the junction holding 9 bases beyond the gene matches. For CDR1 and CDR2, the germline V gene (reference sequence) lists SEHNR and FQNEAQ. The CDR3 goes from the cysteine to the phenylalanine over 16 residues. Here the CDR3 DNA is all that survives: 48 bases in frame from base 1.

The sample was peripheral blood, taken in a trial of Ad26.COV2.S vaccine versus placebo. Recombination linked TRBV7-9 to TRBJ1-1; TRBD1 aligns with 7 central bases. The sequence derives from a person between 18 and 59 years old who received the Ad26.COV2.S COVID-19 vaccine or a placebo. CDR3 protein: CASSLSAGTVDTEAFF. The nucleotide sequence is given as TGTGCCAGCAGCTTATCCGCCGGGACAGTGGACACTGAAGCTTTCTTT.